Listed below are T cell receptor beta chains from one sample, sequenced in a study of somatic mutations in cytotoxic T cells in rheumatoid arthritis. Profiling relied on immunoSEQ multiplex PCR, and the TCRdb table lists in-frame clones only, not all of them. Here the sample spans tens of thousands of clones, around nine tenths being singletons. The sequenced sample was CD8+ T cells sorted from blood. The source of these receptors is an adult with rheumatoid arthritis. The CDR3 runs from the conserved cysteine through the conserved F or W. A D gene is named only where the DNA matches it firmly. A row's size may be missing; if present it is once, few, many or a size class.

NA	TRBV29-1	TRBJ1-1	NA	TGCAGCGTCCTCGTCGGGGGAGAGGAAGCTTTCTTT	CSVLVGGEEAFF
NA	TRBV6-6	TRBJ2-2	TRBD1	TGTGCCAGCAAAACCGGGACAGGGCAAACCGGGGAGCTGTTTTTT	CASKTGTGQTGELFF
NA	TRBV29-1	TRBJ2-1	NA	TGCAGCGTCGAGGGACAACAGGGGGGGTGGTACAATGAGCAGTTCTTC	CSVEGQQGGWYNEQFF
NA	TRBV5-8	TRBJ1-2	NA	TGTGCCAGCAGCGTGGGTACAGGAAACGTAGGCGGCTACACCTTC	CASSVGTGNVGGYTF
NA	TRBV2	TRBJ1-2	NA	TGTGCCAGCACTCCCACGAGGGTACTCAGTAGGGGCTACACCTTC	CASTPTRVLSRGYTF
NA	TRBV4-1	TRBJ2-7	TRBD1	TGCGCCAGCAGCCATCGGGACAGCTCCTACGAGCAGTACTTC	CASSHRDSSYEQYF
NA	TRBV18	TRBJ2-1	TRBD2	TGTGCCAGCTCACTATCCGGGACTAGCGTTCGGGATGAGCAGTTCTTC	CASSLSGTSVRDEQFF
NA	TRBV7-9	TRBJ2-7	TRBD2	TGTGCCAGCAGCATGGGGGGGTACGAGCAGTACTTC	CASSMGGYEQYF
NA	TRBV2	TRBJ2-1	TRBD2	TGTGCCAGCAGTGTTGGTCTAGCGGATTACAATGAGCAGTTCTTC	CASSVGLADYNEQFF
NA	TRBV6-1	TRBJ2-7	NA	TGTGCCAGCAGCCAGGTGGTCACCTACGAGCAGTACTTC	CASSQVVTYEQYF
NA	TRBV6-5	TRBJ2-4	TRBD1	TGTGCCAGCAGTTTGGAACAGGGGATAGCCAAAAACATTCAGTACTTC	CASSLEQGIAKNIQYF
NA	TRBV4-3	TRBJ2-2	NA	TGCGCCAGCAGCCAAGTGTTAGCAAGCACCGGGGAGCTGTTTTTT	CASSQVLASTGELFF
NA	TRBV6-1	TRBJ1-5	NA	TGTGCCAGCATGTTTGGGACTGAAAATCAGCCCCAGCATTTT	CASMFGTENQPQHF
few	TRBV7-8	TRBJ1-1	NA	TGTGCCAGCCAGGGTTCCGTGAACACTGAAGCTTTCTTT	CASQGSVNTEAFF
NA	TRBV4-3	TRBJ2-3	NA	TGCGCCAGCAGCCTCCTCAAAGAGGATACGCAGTATTTT	CASSLLKEDTQYF
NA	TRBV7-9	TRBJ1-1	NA	TGTGCCAGCAGCCCCGTCTTTGGGGGTGAGGACACTGAAGCTTTCTTT	CASSPVFGGEDTEAFF
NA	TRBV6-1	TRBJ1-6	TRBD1	TGTGCCAGCAGTGAAGGTTGGGACAGGGGAAATTCACCCCTCCACTTT	CASSEGWDRGNSPLHF
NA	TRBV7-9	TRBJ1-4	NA	TGTGCCAGCAGCGCCCTGGAGCCGGGCTTAAATGAAAAACTGTTTTTT	CASSALEPGLNEKLFF
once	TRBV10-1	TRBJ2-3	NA	TGCGCCGCGATCCGACAGGATTTCACAGATACGCAGTATTTT	CAAIRQDFTDTQYF
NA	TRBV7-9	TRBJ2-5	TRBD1	TGTGCCAGCAGCTTACGCCAGGGGGAAGAGACCCAGTACTTC	CASSLRQGEETQYF
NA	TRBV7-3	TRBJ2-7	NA	TGTGCCAGCAGCCACGTCGGAGCCTACGAGCAGTACTTC	CASSHVGAYEQYF
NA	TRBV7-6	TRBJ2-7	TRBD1	TGTGCCAGCAGCTCCGCGGACAGGGAAAACGAGCAGTACTTC	CASSSADRENEQYF
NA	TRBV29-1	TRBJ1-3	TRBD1	TGCAGCGTTGTCCTAGACGGGACAGCTGGAAACACCATATATTTT	CSVVLDGTAGNTIYF
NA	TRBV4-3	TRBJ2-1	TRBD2	TGCGCCAGCAGCCCCGGGACTAGCGAACTCCATACGAAGTTCTTC	CASSPGTSELHTKFF
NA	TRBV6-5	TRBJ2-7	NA	TGTGCCAGCAGTATTTGGCAGGGCTACGAGCAGTACTTC	CASSIWQGYEQYF
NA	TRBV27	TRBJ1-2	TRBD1	TGTGCCAGCAGTTTATCGGCAGGGGGCTATGGCTACACCTTC	CASSLSAGGYGYTF
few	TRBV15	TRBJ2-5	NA	TGTGCCACCAGCACTTACGCGGGGGAGACCCAGTACTTC	CATSTYAGETQYF
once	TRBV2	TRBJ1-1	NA	TGTGCCAGCTCCACAGCGAACACTGAAGCTTTCTTT	CASSTANTEAFF
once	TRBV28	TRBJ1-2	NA	TGTGCCAGCAGCTCGACAGTCCTCCCCACTAACTATGGCTACACCTTC	CASSSTVLPTNYGYTF
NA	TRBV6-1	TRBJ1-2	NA	TGTGCCAGCATCCCGGGCCAGAGGGATGGCTACACCTTC	CASIPGQRDGYTF
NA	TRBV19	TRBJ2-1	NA	TGTGCCAGTAGTATATTGCAGGGGTACAATGAGCAGTTCTTC	CASSILQGYNEQFF
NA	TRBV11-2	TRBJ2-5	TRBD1	TGTGCCAGCAGCTTTGATCTCTCCCGACCGCAGGGGGCCCAAGAGACCCAGTACTTC	CASSFDLSRPQGAQETQYF
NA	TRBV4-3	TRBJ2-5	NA	TGCGCCAGCAGCCAAGATCTAATGGTGGGAGAGACCCAGTACTTC	CASSQDLMVGETQYF
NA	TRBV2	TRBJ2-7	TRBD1	TGTGCCAGCAGCGAAACAGGGGGTTCGACCTACGAGCAGTACTTC	CASSETGGSTYEQYF
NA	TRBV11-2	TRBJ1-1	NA	TGTGCCAGCAGCTCGCACTTGAGCACTGAAGCTTTCTTT	CASSSHLSTEAFF
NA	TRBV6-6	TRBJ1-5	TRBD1	TGTGCCAGCAGTTACCCACAGGGGGCGGATCAGCCCCAGCATTTT	CASSYPQGADQPQHF
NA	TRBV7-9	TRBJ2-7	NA	TGTGCCAGCAGCTTAGGAAGATGGGGCGAGCAGTACTTC	CASSLGRWGEQYF
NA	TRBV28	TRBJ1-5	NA	TGTGCCAGCAGTTTAGAATGGCAGATCAGCAATCAGCCCCAGCATTTT	CASSLEWQISNQPQHF
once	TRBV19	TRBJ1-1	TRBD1	TGTGCCAGCAGGAGGGAGGGGGCGGGAACTGAAGCTTTCTTT	CASRREGAGTEAFF
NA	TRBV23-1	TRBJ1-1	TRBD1	TGCGCCAGCAGTCCCCCGACAGGGGGATTTACTGAAGCTTTCTTT	CASSPPTGGFTEAFF
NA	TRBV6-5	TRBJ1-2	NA	TGTGCCAGCAGTTACTCGACAGGTCCCGGAGAGGGCTACACCTTC	CASSYSTGPGEGYTF
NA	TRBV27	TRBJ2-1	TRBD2	TGTGCCAGCAGTCTCCACCAATCTAGCGGGAGGGAGGGCCTAAACGATGAGCAGTTCTTC	CASSLHQSSGREGLNDEQFF
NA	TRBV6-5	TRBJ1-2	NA	TGTGCCAGCAGTTACGGTGCCAGGAGCGGCTACACCTTC	CASSYGARSGYTF
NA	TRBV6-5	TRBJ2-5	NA	TGTGCCAGCAGTTCCGCGGCGGCATCGGAGACCCAGTACTTC	CASSSAAASETQYF
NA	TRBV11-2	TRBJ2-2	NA	TGTGCCAGCAGCTTTATCGGGTTGACCGGGGAGCTGTTTTTT	CASSFIGLTGELFF
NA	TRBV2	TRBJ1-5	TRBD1	TGTGCCAGCAGTTTCAGGGACAGTCTAGGGCAGCCCCAGCATTTT	CASSFRDSLGQPQHF
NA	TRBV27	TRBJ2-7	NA	TGTGCCAGCAGTTCCCATTTGAACTCCTACGAGCAGTACTTC	CASSSHLNSYEQYF
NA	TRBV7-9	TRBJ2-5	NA	TGTGCCAGCAGACCGACTCGGCAAGAGACCCAGTACTTC	CASRPTRQETQYF
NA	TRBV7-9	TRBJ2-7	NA	TGTGCCAGCAGCTTAGCCAGGGACGAGCAGTACTTC	CASSLARDEQYF
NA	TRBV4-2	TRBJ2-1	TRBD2	TGTGCCAGCAGCCAAGATCGGGTACCTAGCGGTGAGCAGTTCTTC	CASSQDRVPSGEQFF
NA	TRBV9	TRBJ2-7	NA	TGTGCCAGCAGCGTGGGGCAGGGAGTCTACGAGCAGTACTTC	CASSVGQGVYEQYF